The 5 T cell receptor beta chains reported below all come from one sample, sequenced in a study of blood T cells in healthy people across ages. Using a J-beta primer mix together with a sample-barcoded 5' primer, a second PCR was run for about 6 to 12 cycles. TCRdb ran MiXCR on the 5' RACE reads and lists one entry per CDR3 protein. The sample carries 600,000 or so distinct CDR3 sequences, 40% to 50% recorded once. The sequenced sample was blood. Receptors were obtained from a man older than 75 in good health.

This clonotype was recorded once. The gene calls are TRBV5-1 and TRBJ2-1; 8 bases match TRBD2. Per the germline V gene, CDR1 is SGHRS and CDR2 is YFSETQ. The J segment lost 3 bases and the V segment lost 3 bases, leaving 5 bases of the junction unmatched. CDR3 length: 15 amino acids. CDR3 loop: CASSSQGLVYNEQFF. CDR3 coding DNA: TGCGCCAGCAGCTCCCAGGGACTAGTCTACAATGAGCAGTTCTTC.

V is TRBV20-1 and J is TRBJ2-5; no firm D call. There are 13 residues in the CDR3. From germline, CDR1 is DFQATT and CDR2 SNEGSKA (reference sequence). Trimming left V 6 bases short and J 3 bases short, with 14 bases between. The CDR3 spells CSASLPQKETQYF. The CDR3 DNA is TGCAGTGCCTCCTTGCCTCAAAAAGAGACCCAGTACTTC.

CDR3 DNA: TGCAGTGCTAGTAGGGGCGGGCCAGGGCGCGAGCAGTACTTC. Protein: CSASRGGPGREQYF. This sequence joins TRBV20-1 and TRBJ2-7, with D possibly called TRBD1 or TRBD2 (5 bases each). The CDR3 runs to 14 residues. Germline V CDR1 and CDR2: DFQATT, SNEGSKA (reference sequence). Trimming shortened V by 3 bases and J by 6 bases, and 18 bases separated the two germline ends.

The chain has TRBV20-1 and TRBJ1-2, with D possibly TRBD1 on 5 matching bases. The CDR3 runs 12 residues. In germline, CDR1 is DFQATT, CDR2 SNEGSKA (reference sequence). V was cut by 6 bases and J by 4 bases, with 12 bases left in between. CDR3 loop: CSAGDSGYGYTF. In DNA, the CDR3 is TGCAGTGCCGGAGACAGCGGCTATGGCTACACCTTC.

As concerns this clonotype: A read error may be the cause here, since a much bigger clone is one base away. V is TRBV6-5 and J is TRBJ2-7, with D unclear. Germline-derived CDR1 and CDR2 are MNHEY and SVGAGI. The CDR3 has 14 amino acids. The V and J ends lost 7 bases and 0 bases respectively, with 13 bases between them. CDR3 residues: CASTPRPSSYEQYF. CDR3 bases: TGTGCCAGCACTCCGAGACCCTCCTCCTACGAGCAGTACTTC.